This TCR beta chain was profiled in a study of blood T cell repertoires in COVID-19. Study-wide background: Sample material is recorded as cDNA or gDNA derived from T cells, B-cell-depleted T cells, or PBMCs.

CDR1 is SEHNR and CDR2 is FQNEAQ in the germline V gene (reference sequence). V gave up 5 bases and J gave up 5 bases; unmatched junction bases: 11. The CDR3 extends over 16 amino acids. Participants were aged about 18 to 95 years, lived in around 22 US areas, and enrolled virtually. Original processing methods: Reference gene primers were amplified, and this amplification served to estimate nucleated cell counts. Produced via immunoSEQ multiplex PCR; TCRdb's table is partial and in-frame only. V and J calls and clone size are as listed in that table; D and trimming were resolved from the DNA. The table has 250,000 to 300,000 clones, around four fifths seen once; the top ten hold around 3.9%.

This TCR was sampled from a man aged 25-40 years with acute COVID-19. Sequenced input: PBMCs or T cells enriched from blood (not recorded which). This chain joins TRBV7-9 and TRBJ1-2, with 10 bases that match TRBD1. CDR3 protein: CASSRPGTGEEYGYTF. The DNA for the CDR3 is TGTGCCAGCAGCCGCCCCGGGACAGGGGAAGAATATGGCTACACCTTC.